This TCR beta chain emerged from a study of blood T cell repertoires in COVID-19. Whole-study context: Nucleic acid was either cDNA or gDNA, and it came from T cells, B-cell-depleted T cells, or PBMCs.

Participants were aged roughly 18 to 89 years, lived in 25 or so US areas, and enrolled virtually. Cohort 3 recovered donors had two negative PCRs, clearance, or symptom resolution. CDR1 is MNHNS, CDR2 SASEGT, per germline. This CDR3 has 18 amino acids. Trimming at V came to 2 bases and at J to 5 bases, leaving 17 bases not matched to a gene. Study processing details: Amplification with reference gene primers provided the estimates of nucleated cell counts. This table comes from immunoSEQ multiplex PCR, and its TCRdb copy is limited to in-frame clones, with some not included. The V and J calls and clone size come from that table; D and trimming were worked out from the DNA. The sample holds 150,000 to 200,000 clones, approximately 85% seen once.

This chain links TRBV6-1 with TRBJ2-5, with 7 nucleotides matching TRBD2. The sample taken for sequencing was PBMCs or T cells enriched from blood (not recorded which). This clonotype was sampled from a woman in her twenties or thirties who had recovered from COVID-19. In nucleotides, the CDR3 is TGTGCCAGCAGTGAATATGAAGGCCTAGCGGCATGGGAGGAGACCCAGTACTTC. It codes for CASSEYEGLAAWEETQYF.